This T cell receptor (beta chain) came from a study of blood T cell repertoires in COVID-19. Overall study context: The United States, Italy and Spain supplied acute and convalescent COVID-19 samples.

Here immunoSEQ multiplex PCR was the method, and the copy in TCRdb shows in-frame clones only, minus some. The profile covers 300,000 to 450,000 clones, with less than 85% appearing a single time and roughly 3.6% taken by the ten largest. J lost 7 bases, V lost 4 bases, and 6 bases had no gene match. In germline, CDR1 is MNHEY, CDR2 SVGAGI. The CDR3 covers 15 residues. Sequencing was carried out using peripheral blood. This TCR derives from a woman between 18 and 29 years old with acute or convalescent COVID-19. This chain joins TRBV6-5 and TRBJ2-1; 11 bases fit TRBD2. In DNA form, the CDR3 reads TGTGCCAGCAGTTTCCATAGCGGGGGGGCAAATGAGCAGTTCTTC. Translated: CASSFHSGGANEQFF.